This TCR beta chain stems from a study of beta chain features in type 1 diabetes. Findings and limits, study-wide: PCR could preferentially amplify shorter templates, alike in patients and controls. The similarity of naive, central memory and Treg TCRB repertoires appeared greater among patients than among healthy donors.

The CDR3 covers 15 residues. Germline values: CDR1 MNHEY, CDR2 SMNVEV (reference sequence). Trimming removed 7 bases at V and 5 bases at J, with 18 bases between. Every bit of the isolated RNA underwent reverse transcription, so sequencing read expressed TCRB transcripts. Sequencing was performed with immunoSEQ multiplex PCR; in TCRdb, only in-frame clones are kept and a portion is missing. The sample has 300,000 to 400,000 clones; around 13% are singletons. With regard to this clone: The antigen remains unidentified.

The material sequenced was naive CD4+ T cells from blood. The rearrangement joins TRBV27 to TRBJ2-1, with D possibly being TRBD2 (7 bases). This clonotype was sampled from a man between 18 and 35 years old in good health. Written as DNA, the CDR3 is TGTGCCAGCACTCCTTTGGGGGGGCCCAACAATGAGCAGTTCTTC. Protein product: CASTPLGGPNNEQFF.